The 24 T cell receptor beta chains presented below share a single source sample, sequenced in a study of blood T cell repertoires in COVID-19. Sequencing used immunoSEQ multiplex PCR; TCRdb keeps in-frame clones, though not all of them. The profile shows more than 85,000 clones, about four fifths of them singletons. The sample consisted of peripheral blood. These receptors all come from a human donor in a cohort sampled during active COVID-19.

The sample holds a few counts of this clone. The CDR3 protein is CASSPYTGTSTYNEQFF. Written as DNA, the CDR3 is TGTGCCAGCAGTCCTTACACCGGGACTAGTACCTACAATGAGCAGTTCTTC. J is TRBJ2-1 and V is TRBV11-2, with TRBD2 matching over 8 bases. Germline trimming cut 6 bases from V and 2 bases from J; bases unmatched to any gene: 12. CDR3 size: 17 residues. CDR1 and CDR2 (germline): SGHAT, FQNNGV.

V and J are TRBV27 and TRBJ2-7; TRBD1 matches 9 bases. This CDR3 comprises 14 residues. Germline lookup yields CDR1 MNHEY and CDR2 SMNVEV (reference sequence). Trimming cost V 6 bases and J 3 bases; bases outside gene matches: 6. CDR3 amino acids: CASRGQGGFYEQYF. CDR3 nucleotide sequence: TGTGCCAGCAGGGGACAGGGAGGTTTCTACGAGCAGTACTTC.

Here the CDR3 reads CASSLAPNSGGASYEQYF. CDR3 bases: TGTGCCAGCAGCTTAGCCCCTAATAGCGGGGGGGCATCCTACGAGCAGTACTTC. This chain uses TRBV7-6 with TRBJ2-7, with TRBD2 matching 11 bases. The CDR3 is 18 residues long. V was clipped by 0 bases and J by 1 base; unmatched bases: 8. Germline lookup yields CDR1 SGHVS and CDR2 FNYEAQ.

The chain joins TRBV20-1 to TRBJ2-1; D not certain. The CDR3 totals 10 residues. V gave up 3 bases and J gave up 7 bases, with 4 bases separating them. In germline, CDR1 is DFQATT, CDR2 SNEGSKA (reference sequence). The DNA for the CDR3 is TGCAGTGCTAGTCGGAATGAGCAGTTCTTC. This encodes CSASRNEQFF.

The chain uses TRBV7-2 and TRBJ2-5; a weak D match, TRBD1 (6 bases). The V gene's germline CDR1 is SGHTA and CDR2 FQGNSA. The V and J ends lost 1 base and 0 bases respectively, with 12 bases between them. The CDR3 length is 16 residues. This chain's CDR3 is CASSLGSGANQETQYF. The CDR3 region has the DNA TGTGCCAGCAGCTTAGGCTCAGGGGCGAACCAAGAGACCCAGTACTTC. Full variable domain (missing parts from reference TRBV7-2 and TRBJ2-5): GAGVSQSPSNKVTEKGKDVELRCDPISGHTALYWYRQSLGQGLEFLIYFQGNSAPDKSGLPSDRFSAERTGGSVSTLTIQRTQQEDSAVYLCASSLGSGANQETQYFGPGTRLLVL.

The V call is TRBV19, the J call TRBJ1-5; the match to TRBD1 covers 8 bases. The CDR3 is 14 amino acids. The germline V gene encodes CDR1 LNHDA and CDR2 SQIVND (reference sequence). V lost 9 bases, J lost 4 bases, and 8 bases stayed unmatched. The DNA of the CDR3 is TGTGCCAGCACAGGACAGGGAGCTAATCAGCCCCAGCATTTT. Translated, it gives CASTGQGANQPQHF.

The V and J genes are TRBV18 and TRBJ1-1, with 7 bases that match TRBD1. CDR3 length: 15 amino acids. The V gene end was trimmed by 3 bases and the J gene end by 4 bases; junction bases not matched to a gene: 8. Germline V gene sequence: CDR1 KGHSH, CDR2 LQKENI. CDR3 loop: CASSPTNRGITEAFF. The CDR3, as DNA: TGTGCCAGCTCACCGACAAACAGGGGCATCACTGAAGCTTTCTTT. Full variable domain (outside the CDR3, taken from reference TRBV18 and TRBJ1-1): NAGVMQNPRHLVRRRGQEARLRCSPMKGHSHVYWYRQLPEEGLKFMVYLQKENIIDESGMPKERFSAEFPKEGPSILRIQQVVRGDSAAYFCASSPTNRGITEAFFGQGTRLTVV.

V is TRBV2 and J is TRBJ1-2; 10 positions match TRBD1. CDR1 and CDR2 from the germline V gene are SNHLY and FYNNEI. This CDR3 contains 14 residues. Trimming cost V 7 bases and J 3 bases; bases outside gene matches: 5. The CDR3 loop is CASMRQGADYGYTF. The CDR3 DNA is TGTGCCAGCATGAGACAGGGGGCTGACTATGGCTACACCTTC. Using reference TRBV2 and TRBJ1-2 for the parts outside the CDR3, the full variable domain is EPEVTQTPSHQVTQMGQEVILRCVPISNHLYFYWYRQILGQKVEFLVSFYNNEISEKSEIFDDQFSVERPDGSNFTLKIRSTKLEDSAMYFCASMRQGADYGYTFGSGTRLTVV.

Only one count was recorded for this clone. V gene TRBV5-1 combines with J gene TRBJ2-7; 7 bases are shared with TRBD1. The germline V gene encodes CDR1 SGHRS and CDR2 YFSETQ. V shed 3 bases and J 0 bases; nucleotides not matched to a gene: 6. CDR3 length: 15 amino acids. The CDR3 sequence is CASSSRTGSSYEQYF. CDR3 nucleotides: TGCGCCAGCAGCTCCAGGACAGGAAGCTCCTACGAGCAGTACTTC.

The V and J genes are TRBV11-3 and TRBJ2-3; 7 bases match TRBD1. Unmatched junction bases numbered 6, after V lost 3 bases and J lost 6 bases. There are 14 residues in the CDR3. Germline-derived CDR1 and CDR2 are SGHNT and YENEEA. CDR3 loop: CASSLGRGSDTQYF. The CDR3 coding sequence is TGTGCCAGCAGCTTGGGCAGGGGGTCGGATACGCAGTATTTT.

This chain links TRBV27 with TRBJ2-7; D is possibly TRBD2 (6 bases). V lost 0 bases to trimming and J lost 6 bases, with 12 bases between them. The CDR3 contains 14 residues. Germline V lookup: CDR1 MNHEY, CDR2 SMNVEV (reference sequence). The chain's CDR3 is CASSLSRGLGEQYF. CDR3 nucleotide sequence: TGTGCCAGCAGTTTATCGCGGGGTTTAGGCGAGCAGTACTTC.

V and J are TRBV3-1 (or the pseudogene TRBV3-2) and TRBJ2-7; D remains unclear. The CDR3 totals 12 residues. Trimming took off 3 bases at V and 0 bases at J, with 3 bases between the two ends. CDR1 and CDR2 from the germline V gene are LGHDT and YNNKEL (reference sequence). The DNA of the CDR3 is TGTGCCAGCAGCCAGAGCTCCTACGAGCAGTACTTC. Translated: CASSQSSYEQYF.

The CDR3 coding sequence is TGCGCCAGCAGCTCTTTAGGACAGGGGGCAGGCGAGCAGTACTTC. Translation: CASSSLGQGAGEQYF. The chain employs TRBV5-1 and TRBJ2-7; 11 bases map to TRBD1. The trim removed 3 bases at V and 6 bases at J, leaving 8 bases unmatched. Looked up from germline, CDR1 is SGHRS and CDR2 is YFSETQ. This CDR3 has 15 residues.

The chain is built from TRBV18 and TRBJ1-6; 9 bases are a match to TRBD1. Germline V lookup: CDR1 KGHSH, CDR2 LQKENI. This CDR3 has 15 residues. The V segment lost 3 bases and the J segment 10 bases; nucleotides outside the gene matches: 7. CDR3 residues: CASSPERTGASPLHF. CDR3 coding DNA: TGTGCCAGCTCACCCGAAAGGACAGGGGCCTCACCCCTCCACTTT.

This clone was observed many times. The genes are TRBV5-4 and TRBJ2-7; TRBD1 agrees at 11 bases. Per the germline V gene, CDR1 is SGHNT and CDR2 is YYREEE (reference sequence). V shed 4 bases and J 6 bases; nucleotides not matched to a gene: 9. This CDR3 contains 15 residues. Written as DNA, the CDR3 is TGTGCCAGCAGCCTGGGACAGGGGGTATTGGGCGAGCAGTACTTC. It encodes CASSLGQGVLGEQYF.

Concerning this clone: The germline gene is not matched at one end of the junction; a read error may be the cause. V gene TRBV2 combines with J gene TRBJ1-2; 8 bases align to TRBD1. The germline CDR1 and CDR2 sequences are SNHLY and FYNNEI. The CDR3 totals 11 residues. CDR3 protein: CASSVYGQGLF. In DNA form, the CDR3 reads TGTGCCAGCAGTGTTTATGGACAGGGCCTCTTC.

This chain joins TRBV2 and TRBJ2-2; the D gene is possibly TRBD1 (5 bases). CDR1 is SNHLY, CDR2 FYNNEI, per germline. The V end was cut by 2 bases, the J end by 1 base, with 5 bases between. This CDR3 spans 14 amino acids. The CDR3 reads CASSEQGNTGELFF. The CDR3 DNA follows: TGTGCCAGCAGTGAACAGGGGAACACCGGGGAGCTGTTTTTT.

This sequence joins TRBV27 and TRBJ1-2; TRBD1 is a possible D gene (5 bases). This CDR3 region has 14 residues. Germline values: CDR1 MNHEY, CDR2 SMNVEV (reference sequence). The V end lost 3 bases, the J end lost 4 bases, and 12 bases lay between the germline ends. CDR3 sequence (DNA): TGTGCCAGCAGTTTTAGGCAGGGCTCCTATGGCTACACCTTC. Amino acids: CASSFRQGSYGYTF.

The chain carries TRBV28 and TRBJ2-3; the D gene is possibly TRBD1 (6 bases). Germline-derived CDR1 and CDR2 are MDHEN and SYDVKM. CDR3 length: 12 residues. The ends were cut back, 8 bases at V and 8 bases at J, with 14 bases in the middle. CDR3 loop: CASHRLGATQYF. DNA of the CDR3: TGTGCCAGCCACCGGTTGGGGGCTACGCAGTATTTT.

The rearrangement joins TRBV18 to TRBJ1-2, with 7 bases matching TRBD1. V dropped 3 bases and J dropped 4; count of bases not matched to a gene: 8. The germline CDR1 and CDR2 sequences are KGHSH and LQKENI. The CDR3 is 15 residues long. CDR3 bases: TGTGCCAGCTCACCCGGGACAGAATCAGCCTATGGCTACACCTTC. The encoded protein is CASSPGTESAYGYTF.

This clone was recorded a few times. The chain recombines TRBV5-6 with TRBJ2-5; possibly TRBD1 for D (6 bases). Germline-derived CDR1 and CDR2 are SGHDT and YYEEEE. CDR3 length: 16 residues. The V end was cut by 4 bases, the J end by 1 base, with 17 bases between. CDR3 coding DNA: TGTGCCAGCAGCCACGGGCAGGGGACCTTCCAAGAGACCCAGTACTTC. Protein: CASSHGQGTFQETQYF.

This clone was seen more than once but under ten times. The CDR3 here is CSASTGGGLNTEAFF. The CDR3 nucleotides read TGCAGTGCTAGTACCGGGGGAGGGTTGAACACTGAAGCTTTCTTT. The chain has TRBV20-1 and TRBJ1-1, with D tentatively TRBD1 (5 bases). This CDR3 has 15 amino acids. Germline CDR1 reads DFQATT; CDR2 reads SNEGSKA (reference sequence). V was trimmed by 3 bases and J by 0 bases, leaving 14 bases between them.

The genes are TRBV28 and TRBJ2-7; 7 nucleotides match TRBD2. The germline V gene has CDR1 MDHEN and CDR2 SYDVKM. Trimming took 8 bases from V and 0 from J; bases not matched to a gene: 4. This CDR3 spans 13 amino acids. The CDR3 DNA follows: TGTGCCAGCGGGGAGGGCGGCTCCTACGAGCAGTACTTC. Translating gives CASGEGGSYEQYF.

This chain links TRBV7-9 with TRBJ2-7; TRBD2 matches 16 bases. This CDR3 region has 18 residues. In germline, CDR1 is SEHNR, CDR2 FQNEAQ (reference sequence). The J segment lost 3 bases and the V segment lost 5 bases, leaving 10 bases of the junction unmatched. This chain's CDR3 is CASSGPGLAGGLNYEQYF. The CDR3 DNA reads TGTGCCAGCAGCGGACCGGGACTAGCGGGGGGGCTAAACTACGAGCAGTACTTC. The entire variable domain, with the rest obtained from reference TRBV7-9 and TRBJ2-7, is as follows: DTGVSQNPRHKITKRGQNVTFRCDPISEHNRLYWYRQTLGQGPEFLTYFQNEAQLEKSRLLSDRFSAERPKGSFSTLEIQRTEQGDSAMYLCASSGPGLAGGLNYEQYFGPGTRLTVT.